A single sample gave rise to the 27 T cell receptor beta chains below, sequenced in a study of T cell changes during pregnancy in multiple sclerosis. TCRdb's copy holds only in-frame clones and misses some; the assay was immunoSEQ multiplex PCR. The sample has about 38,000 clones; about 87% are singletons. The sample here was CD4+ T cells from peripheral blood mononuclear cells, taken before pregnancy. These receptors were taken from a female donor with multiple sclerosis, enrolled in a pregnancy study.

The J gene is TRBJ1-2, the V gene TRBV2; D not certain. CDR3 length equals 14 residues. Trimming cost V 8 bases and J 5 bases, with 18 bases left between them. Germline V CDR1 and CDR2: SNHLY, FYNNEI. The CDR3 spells CASGQGGDRYGYTF. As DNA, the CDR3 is TGTGCCAGCGGGCAAGGAGGCGATCGATATGGCTACACCTTC.

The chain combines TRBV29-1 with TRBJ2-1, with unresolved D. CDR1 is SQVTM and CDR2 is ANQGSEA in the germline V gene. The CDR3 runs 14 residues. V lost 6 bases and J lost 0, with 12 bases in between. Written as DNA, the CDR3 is TGCAGCGTAATCCCAGCGAGCTCCTACAATGAGCAGTTCTTC. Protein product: CSVIPASSYNEQFF.

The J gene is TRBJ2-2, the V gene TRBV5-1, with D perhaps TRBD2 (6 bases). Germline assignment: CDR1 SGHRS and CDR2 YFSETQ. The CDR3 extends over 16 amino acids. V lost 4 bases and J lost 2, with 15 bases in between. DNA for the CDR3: TGCGCCAGCAGCCGATCCTTGGGGGGAAACACCGGGGAGCTGTTTTTT. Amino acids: CASSRSLGGNTGELFF.

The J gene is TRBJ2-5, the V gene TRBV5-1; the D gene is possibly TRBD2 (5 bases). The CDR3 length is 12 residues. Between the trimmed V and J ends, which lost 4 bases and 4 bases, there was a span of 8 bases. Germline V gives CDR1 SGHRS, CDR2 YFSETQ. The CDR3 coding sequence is TGCGCCAGCAGCCGTAGCGCAGAGACCCAGTACTTC. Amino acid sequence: CASSRSAETQYF.

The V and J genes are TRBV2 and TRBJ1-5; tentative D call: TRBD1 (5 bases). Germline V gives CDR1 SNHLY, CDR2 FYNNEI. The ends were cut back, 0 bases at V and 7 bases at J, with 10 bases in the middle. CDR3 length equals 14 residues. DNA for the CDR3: TGTGCCAGCAGTGAAGCCGGGGGGGGGCAGCCCCAGCATTTT. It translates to CASSEAGGGQPQHF.

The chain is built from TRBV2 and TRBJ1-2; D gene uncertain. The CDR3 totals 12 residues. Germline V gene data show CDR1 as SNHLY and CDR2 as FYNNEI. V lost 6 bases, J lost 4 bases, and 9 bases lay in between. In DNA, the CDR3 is TGTGCCAGCAGAGCTGAGAGCTATGGCTACACCTTC. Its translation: CASRAESYGYTF.

The CDR3 sequence: CATRRDRDNSYEQYF. The CDR3, as DNA: TGTGCCACCCGCCGTGACCGGGACAACTCCTACGAGCAGTACTTC. V gene TRBV6-5 combines with J gene TRBJ2-7; D is possibly TRBD1 (6 bases). V was shortened by 10 bases and J by 0 bases, with 19 bases between the two germline ends. Germline CDR1 is MNHEY and CDR2 is SVGAGI. The CDR3 has 15 residues.

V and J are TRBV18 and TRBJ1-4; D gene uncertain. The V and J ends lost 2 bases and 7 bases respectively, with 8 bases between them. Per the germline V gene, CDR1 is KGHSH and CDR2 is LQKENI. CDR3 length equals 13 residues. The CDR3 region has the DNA TGTGCCAGCTCACCATCAGGTTCTGAAAAACTGTTTTTT. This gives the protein CASSPSGSEKLFF.

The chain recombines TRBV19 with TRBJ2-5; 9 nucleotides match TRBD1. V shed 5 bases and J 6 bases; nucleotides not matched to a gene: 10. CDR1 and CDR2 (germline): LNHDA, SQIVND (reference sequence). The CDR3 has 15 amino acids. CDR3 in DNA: TGTGCCAGTAGTGATCGACAGGGGGGGAAGCAGACCCAGTACTTC. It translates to CASSDRQGGKQTQYF.

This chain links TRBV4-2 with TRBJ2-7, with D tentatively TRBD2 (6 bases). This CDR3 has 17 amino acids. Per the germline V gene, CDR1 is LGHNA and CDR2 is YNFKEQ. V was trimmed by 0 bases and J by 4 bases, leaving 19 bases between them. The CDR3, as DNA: TGTGCCAGCAGCCAAGATGCGTACCGGGAGAGGGGATACGAGCAGTACTTC. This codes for CASSQDAYRERGYEQYF.

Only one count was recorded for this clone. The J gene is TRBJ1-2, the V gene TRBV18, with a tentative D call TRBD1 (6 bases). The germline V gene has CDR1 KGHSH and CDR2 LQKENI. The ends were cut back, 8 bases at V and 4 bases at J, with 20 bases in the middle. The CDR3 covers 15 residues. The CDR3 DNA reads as TGTGCCAGCCAACCCCGAGACTGGGGGCTCTATGGCTACACCTTC. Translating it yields CASQPRDWGLYGYTF.

The CDR3 DNA is TGTGCCAGCAGTGAATTAGGCGGACACGGGGAGACCCAGTACTTC. Its protein product is CASSELGGHGETQYF. The genes are TRBV25-1 and TRBJ2-5, with D perhaps matching TRBD1 (5 bases). With 1 base removed from V and 5 bases from J, the gap between germline ends came to 14 bases. CDR3 length: 15 residues. From germline, CDR1 is MGHDK and CDR2 SYGVNS. The full variable domain, rest sourced from reference TRBV25-1 and TRBJ2-5, is EADIYQTPRYLVIGTGKKITLECSQTMGHDKMYWYQQDPGMELHLIHYSYGVNSTEKGDLSSESTVSRIRTEHFPLTLESARPSHTSQYLCASSELGGHGETQYFGPGTRLLVL.

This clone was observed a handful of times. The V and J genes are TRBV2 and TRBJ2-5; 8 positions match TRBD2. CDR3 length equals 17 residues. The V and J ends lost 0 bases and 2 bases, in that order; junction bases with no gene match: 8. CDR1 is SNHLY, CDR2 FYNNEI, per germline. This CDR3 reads CASSEAPGGGSQETQYF. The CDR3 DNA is TGTGCCAGCAGTGAAGCGCCGGGCGGGGGGAGTCAAGAGACCCAGTACTTC. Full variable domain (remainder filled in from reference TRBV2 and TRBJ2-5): EPEVTQTPSHQVTQMGQEVILRCVPISNHLYFYWYRQILGQKVEFLVSFYNNEISEKSEIFDDQFSVERPDGSNFTLKIRSTKLEDSAMYFCASSEAPGGGSQETQYFGPGTRLLVL.

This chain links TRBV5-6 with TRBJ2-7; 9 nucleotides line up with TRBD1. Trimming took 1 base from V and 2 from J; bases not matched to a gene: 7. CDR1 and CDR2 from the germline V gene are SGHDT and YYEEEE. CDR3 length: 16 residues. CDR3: CASSLLGQGFTYEQYF. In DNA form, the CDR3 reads TGTGCCAGCAGCTTGCTGGGACAGGGTTTCACCTACGAGCAGTACTTC.

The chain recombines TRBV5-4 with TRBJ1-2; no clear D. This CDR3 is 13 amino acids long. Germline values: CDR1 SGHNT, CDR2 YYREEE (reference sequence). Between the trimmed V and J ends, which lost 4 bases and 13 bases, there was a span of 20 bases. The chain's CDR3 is CASSANTASWATF. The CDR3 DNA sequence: TGTGCCAGCAGCGCTAATACAGCCTCTTGGGCCACCTTC.

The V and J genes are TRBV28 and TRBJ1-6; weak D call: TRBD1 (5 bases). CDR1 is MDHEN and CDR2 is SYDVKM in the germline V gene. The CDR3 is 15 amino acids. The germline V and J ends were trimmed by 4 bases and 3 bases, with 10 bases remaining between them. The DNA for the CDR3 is TGTGCCAGCAGTTGGGGGGAATTCTATAATTCACCCCTCCACTTT. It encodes CASSWGEFYNSPLHF.

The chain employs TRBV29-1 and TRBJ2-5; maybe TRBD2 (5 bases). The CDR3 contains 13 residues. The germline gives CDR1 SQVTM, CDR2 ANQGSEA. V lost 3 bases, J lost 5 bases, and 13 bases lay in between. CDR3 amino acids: CSVDLGATETQYF. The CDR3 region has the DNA TGCAGCGTTGATCTGGGAGCCACTGAGACCCAGTACTTC. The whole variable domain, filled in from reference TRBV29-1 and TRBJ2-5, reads SAVISQKPSRDICQRGTSLTIQCQVDSQVTMMFWYRQQPGQSLTLIATANQGSEATYESGFVIDKFPISRPNLTFSTLTVSNMSPEDSSIYLCSVDLGATETQYFGPGTRLLVL.

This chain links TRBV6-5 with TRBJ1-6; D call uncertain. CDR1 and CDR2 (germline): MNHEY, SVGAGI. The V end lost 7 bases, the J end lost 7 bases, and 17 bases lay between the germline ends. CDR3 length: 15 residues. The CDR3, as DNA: TGTGCCAGCAAAGCTTGGTCAGGAATAAATTCACCCCTCCACTTT. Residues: CASKAWSGINSPLHF.

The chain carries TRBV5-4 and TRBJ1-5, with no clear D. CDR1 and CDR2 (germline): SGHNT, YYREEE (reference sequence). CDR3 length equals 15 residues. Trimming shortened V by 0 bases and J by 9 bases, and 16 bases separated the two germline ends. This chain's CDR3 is CASSLGGSADRPQHF. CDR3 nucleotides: TGTGCCAGCAGCTTGGGCGGATCGGCAGATCGGCCCCAGCATTTT.

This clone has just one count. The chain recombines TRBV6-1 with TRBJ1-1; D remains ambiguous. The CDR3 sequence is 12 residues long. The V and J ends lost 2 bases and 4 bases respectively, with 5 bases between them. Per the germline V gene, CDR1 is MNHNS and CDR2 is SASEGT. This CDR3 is CASSEQATEAFF. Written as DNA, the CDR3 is TGTGCCAGCAGTGAACAGGCCACTGAAGCTTTCTTT.

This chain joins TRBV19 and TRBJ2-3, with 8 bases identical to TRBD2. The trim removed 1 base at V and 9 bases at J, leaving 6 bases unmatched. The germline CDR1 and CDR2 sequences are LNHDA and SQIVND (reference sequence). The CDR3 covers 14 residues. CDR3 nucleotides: TGTGCCAGTAGTATAGCGGGACTAGGAGCCACGCAGTATTTT. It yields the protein CASSIAGLGATQYF.

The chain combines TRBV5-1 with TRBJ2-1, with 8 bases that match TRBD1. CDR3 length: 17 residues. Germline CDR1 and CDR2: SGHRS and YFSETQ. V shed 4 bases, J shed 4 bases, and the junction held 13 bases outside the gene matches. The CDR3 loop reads CASSLGTGQLRYNEQFF. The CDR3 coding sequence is TGCGCCAGCAGCCTCGGGACAGGCCAACTACGGTACAATGAGCAGTTCTTC.

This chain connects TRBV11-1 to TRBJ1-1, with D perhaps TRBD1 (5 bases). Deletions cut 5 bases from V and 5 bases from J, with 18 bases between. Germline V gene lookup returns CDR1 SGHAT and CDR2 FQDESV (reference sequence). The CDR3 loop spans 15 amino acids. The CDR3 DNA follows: TGTGCCAGCAGCGAACGAGGCCTGGGGGGTACTGAAGCTTTCTTT. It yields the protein CASSERGLGGTEAFF.

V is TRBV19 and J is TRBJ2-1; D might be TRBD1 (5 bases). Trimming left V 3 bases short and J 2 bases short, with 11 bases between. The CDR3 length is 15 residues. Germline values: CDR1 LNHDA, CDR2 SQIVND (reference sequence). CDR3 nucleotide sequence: TGTGCCAGTAGTATGCGGCCAGGGACCTACAATGAGCAGTTCTTC. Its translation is CASSMRPGTYNEQFF.

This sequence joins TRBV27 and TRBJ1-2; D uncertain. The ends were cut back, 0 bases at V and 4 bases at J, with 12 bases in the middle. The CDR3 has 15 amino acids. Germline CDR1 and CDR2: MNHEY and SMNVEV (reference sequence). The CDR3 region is CASSLSPPGFYGYTF. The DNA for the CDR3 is TGTGCCAGCAGTTTATCCCCCCCCGGGTTCTATGGCTACACCTTC.

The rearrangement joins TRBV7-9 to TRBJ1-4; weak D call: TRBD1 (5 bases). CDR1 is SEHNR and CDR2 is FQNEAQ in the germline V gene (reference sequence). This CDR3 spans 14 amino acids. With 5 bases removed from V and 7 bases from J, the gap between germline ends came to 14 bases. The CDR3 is CASSPRWGGEKLFF. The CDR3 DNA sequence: TGTGCCAGCAGCCCCCGGTGGGGGGGTGAAAAACTGTTTTTT.

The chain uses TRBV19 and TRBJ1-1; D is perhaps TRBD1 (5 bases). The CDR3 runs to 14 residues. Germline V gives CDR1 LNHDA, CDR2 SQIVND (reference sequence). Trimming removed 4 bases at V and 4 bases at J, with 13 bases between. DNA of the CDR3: TGTGCCAGTAGTAGGAACCGGGGGGTCACTGAAGCTTTCTTT. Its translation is CASSRNRGVTEAFF.